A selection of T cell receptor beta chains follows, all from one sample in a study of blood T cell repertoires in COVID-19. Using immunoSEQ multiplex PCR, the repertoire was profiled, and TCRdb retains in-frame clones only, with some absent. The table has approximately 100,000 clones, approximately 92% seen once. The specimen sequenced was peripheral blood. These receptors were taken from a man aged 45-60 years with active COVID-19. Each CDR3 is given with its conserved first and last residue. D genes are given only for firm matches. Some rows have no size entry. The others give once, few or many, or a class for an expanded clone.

cdr3_aa: CATSTPSGGRAATGELFF; cdr3_nt: TGTGCCACCAGTACACCCTCGGGCGGGAGGGCCGCCACCGGGGAGCTGTTTTTT; clone_size: -; j_call: TRBJ2-2; v_call: TRBV24-1; d_call: TRBD2
cdr3_aa: CASSSMRNEQFF; cdr3_nt: TGTGCCAGTAGCTCTATGAGGAATGAGCAGTTCTTC; clone_size: -; j_call: TRBJ2-1; v_call: TRBV19; d_call: -
cdr3_aa: CASRRQQNQPQHF; cdr3_nt: TGTGCCAGTAGGCGACAGCAGAATCAGCCCCAGCATTTT; clone_size: -; j_call: TRBJ1-5; v_call: TRBV19; d_call: -
cdr3_aa: CASSQPSDRRSSGNTIYF; cdr3_nt: TGCGCCAGCAGCCAACCGTCGGACAGGCGATCCTCTGGAAACACCATATATTTT; clone_size: -; j_call: TRBJ1-3; v_call: TRBV4-1; d_call: TRBD1
cdr3_aa: CASSYSAGANGYTF; cdr3_nt: TGTGCCAGCAGTTACTCAGCAGGGGCGAATGGCTACACCTTC; clone_size: once; j_call: TRBJ1-2; v_call: TRBV6-5; d_call: -
cdr3_aa: CASSSGTVDYEQYF; cdr3_nt: TGTGCCAGCAGTTCCGGGACAGTAGACTACGAGCAGTACTTC; clone_size: once; j_call: TRBJ2-7; v_call: TRBV6-5; d_call: TRBD1
cdr3_aa: CASSLTGGIYEQYF; cdr3_nt: TGTGCCAGCAGCTTGACAGGGGGCATCTACGAGCAGTACTTC; clone_size: -; j_call: TRBJ2-7; v_call: TRBV2; d_call: TRBD1
cdr3_aa: CASSLFSTGAKNIQYF; cdr3_nt: TGTGCCAGCAGTCTATTCTCGACAGGGGCCAAAAACATTCAGTACTTC; clone_size: -; j_call: TRBJ2-4; v_call: TRBV28; d_call: TRBD1
cdr3_aa: CASGTGDRFNSPLHF; cdr3_nt: TGTGCCAGCGGGACAGGGGACCGATTTAATTCACCCCTCCACTTT; clone_size: once; j_call: TRBJ1-6; v_call: TRBV9; d_call: TRBD1
cdr3_aa: CASSEGQIEVYEQYF; cdr3_nt: TGTGCCAGCAGTGAAGGACAGATAGAGGTGTACGAGCAGTACTTC; clone_size: -; j_call: TRBJ2-7; v_call: TRBV6-1; d_call: -
cdr3_aa: CAWRGTGETQYF; cdr3_nt: TGTGCCTGGAGGGGGACAGGGGAGACCCAGTACTTC; clone_size: once; j_call: TRBJ2-5; v_call: TRBV30; d_call: TRBD1
cdr3_aa: CASSFSNYGYTF; cdr3_nt: TGTGCCAGCAGCTTTTCGAACTATGGCTACACCTTC; clone_size: -; j_call: TRBJ1-2; v_call: TRBV5-6; d_call: -
cdr3_aa: CASSITLEQYF; cdr3_nt: TGTGCCAGCAGCATCACTCTGGAGCAGTACTTC; clone_size: -; j_call: TRBJ2-7; v_call: TRBV2; d_call: -
cdr3_aa: CASSLIPGDYEQYF; cdr3_nt: TGTGCCAGCAGTTTAATCCCCGGGGATTACGAGCAGTACTTC; clone_size: -; j_call: TRBJ2-7; v_call: TRBV27; d_call: -
cdr3_aa: CASSTQGDYLNEQFF; cdr3_nt: TGTGCCAGTAGTACCCAAGGAGACTACCTGAATGAGCAGTTCTTC; clone_size: -; j_call: TRBJ2-1; v_call: TRBV19; d_call: -
cdr3_aa: CASSLAREVYEWQFF; cdr3_nt: TGTGCCAGCAGCTTGGCGCGGGAGGTATATGAGTGGCAGTTCTTC; clone_size: -; j_call: TRBJ2-1; v_call: TRBV5-6; d_call: TRBD2